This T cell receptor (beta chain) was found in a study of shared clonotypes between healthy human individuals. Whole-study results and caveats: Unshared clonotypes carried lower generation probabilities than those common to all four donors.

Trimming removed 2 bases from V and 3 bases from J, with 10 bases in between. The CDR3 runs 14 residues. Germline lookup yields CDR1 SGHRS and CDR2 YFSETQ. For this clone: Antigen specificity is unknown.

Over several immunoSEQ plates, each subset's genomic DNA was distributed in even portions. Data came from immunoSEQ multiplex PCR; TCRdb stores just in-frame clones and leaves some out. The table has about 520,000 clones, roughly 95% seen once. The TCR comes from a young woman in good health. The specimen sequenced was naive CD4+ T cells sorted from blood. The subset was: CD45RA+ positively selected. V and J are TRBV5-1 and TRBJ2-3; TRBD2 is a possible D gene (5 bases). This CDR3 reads CASSLEGETDTQYF. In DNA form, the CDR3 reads TGCGCCAGCAGCTTAGAGGGAGAGACAGATACGCAGTATTTT.